This entry describes one T cell receptor beta chain. Antigen unknown. V lost 2 bases and J lost 8; bases outside the gene matches: 5. In germline, CDR1 is SEHNR, CDR2 FQNEAQ (reference sequence). CDR3 length equals 13 residues. This entry comes from a study of T-cell memory formation after mild COVID-19. Overall study results and limits: Mostly located in CM and EM were contracting CD4+ clones, with contracting CD8+ clones located in EMRA. Clones contracting day 15 to 85 were balanced CD4/CD8; later expanders leaned CD4+. Specificity for SARS-CoV-2 was not confirmed among the second-wave clones peaking on day 37. Cross-reactive memory appears to have joined, as suggested by some responding clones showing up in pre-infection memory.

TCRdb itself ran the 5' RACE reads through MiXCR, one entry per CDR3 protein. The repertoire holds approximately 300,000 distinct CDR3 sequences, 8% to 10% seen once, with under 25% in the top ten. The J gene is TRBJ1-2, the V gene TRBV7-9; the match to TRBD1 covers 7 bases. This sequence originates from a man aged 18-30 years who had mild COVID-19 (a few samples of this study predate the infection). Cell type and time point are not known. The sequenced sample consisted of PBMCs or a T cell subset sorted from them (not recorded which). The CDR3 spells CASSLRQGWGYTF. The CDR3 nucleotides are TGTGCCAGCAGCTTACGACAGGGCTGGGGCTACACCTTC.